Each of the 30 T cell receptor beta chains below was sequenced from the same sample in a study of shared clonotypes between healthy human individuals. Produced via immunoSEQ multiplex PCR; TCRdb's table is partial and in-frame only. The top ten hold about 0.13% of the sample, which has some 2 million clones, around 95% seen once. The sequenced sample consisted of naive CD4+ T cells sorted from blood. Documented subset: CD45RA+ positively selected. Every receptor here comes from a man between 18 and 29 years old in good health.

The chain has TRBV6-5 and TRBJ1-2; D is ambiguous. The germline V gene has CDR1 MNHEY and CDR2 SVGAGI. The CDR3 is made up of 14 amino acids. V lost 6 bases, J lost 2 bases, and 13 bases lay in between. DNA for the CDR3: TGTGCCAGCAGCCAGTCCCGGGCCAACTATGGCTACACCTTC. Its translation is CASSQSRANYGYTF.

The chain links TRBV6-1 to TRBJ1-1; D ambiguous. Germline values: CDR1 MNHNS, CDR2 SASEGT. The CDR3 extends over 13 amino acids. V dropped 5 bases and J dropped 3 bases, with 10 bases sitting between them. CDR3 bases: TGTGCCAGCAGTAGCCCCCGGGACACTGAAGCTTTCTTT. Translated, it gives CASSSPRDTEAFF.

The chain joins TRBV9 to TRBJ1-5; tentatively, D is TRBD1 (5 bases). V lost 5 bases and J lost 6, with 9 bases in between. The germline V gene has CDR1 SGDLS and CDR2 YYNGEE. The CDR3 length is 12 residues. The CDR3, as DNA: TGTGCCAGCAGAGCACAGGTTCAGCCCCAGCATTTT. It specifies CASRAQVQPQHF.

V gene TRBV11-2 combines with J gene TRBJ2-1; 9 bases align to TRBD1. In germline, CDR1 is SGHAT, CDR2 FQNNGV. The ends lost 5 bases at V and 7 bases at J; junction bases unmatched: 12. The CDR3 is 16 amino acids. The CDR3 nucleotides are TGTGCCAGCAGCGTAACAGGGGGCTCCTTTGGGAATGAGCAGTTCTTC. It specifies CASSVTGGSFGNEQFF. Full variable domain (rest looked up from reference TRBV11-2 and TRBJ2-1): EAGVAQSPRYKIIEKRQSVAFWCNPISGHATLYWYQQILGQGPKLLIQFQNNGVVDDSQLPKDRFSAERLKGVDSTLKIQPAKLEDSAVYLCASSVTGGSFGNEQFFGPGTRLTVL.

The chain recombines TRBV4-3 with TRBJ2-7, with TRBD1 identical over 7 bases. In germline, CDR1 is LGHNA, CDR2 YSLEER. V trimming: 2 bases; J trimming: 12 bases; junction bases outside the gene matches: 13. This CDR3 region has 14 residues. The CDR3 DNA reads TGCGCCAGCAGCCAAAATACCGGACAGGCTGGGCTGTACTTC. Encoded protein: CASSQNTGQAGLYF.

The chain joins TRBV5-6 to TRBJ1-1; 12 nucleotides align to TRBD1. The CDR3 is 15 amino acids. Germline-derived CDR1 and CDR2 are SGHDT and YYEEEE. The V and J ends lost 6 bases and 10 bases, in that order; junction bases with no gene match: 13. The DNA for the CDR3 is TGTGCCAGCACTACCCCTTCCGGGACAGGGGGCCGAGCTTTCTTT. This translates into CASTTPSGTGGRAFF.

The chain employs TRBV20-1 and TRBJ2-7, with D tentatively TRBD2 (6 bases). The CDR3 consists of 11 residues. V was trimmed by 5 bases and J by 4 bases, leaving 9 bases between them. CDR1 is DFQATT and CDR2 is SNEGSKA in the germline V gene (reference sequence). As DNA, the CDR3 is TGCAGTGCTCGTCGGGAGTACGAGCAGTACTTC. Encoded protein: CSARREYEQYF.

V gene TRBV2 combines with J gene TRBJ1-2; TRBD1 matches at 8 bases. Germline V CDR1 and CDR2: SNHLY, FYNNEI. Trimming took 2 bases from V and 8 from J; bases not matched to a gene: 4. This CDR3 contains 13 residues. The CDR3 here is CASSEQGAIGYTF. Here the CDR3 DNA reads TGTGCCAGCAGTGAACAGGGGGCTATAGGCTACACCTTC.

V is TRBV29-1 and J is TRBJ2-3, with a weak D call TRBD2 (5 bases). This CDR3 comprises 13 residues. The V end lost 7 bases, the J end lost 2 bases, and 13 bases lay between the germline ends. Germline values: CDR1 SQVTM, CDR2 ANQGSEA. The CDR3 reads CSGDSVNTDTQYF. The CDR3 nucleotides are TGCAGCGGTGATAGCGTGAACACAGATACGCAGTATTTT.

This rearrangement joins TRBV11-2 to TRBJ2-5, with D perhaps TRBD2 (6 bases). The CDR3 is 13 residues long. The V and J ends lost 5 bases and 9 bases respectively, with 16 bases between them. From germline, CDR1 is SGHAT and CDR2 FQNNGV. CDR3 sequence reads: CASSTDFGGSQYF. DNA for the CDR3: TGTGCCAGCAGCACGGACTTCGGAGGGTCCCAGTACTTC.

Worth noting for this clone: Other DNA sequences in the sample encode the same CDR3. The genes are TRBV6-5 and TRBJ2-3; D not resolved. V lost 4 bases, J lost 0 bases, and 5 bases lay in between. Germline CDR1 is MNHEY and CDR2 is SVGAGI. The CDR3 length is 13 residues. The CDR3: CASSSPSTDTQYF. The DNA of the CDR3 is TGTGCCAGCAGTTCGCCCAGCACAGATACGCAGTATTTT.

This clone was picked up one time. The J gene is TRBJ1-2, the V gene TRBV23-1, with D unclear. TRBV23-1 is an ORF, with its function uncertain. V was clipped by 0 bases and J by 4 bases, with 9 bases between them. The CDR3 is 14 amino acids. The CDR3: CASSQSAELYGYTF. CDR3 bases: TGCGCCAGCAGTCAATCAGCAGAGCTCTATGGCTACACCTTC.

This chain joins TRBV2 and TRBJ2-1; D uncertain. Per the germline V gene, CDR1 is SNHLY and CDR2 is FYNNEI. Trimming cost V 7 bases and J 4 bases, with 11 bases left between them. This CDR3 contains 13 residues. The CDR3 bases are TGTGCCAGCACTGCGATGGCGTACAATGAGCAGTTCTTC. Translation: CASTAMAYNEQFF. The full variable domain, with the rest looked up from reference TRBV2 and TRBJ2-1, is EPEVTQTPSHQVTQMGQEVILRCVPISNHLYFYWYRQILGQKVEFLVSFYNNEISEKSEIFDDQFSVERPDGSNFTLKIRSTKLEDSAMYFCASTAMAYNEQFFGPGTRLTVL.

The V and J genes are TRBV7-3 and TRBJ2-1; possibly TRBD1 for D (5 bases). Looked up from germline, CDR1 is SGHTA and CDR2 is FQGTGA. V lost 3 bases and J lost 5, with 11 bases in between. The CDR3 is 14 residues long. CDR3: CASSFDRVNNEQFF. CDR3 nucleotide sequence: TGTGCCAGCAGCTTCGACAGAGTTAACAATGAGCAGTTCTTC.

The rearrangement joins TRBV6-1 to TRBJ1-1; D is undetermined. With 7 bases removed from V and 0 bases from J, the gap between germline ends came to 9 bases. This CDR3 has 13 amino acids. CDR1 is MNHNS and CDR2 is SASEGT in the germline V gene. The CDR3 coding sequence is TGTGCCAGCATATTACCACTGAACACTGAAGCTTTCTTT. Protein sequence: CASILPLNTEAFF.

The CDR3 sequence is CASSGDGLGKLFF. CDR3 DNA: TGTGCCAGCAGTGGGGACGGACTCGGAAAACTGTTTTTT. V is TRBV9 and J is TRBJ1-4, with D perhaps TRBD1 (5 bases). The CDR3 length is 13 residues. Trimming stripped 5 bases from V and 10 bases from J, with 15 bases between. The germline CDR1 and CDR2 sequences are SGDLS and YYNGEE.

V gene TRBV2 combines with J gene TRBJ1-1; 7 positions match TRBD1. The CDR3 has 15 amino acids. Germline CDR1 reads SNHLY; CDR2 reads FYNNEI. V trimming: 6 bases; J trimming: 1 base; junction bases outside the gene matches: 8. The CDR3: CASRPAGTENTEAFF. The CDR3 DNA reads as TGTGCCAGCAGACCAGCCGGGACAGAGAACACTGAAGCTTTCTTT. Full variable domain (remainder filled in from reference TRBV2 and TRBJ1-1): EPEVTQTPSHQVTQMGQEVILRCVPISNHLYFYWYRQILGQKVEFLVSFYNNEISEKSEIFDDQFSVERPDGSNFTLKIRSTKLEDSAMYFCASRPAGTENTEAFFGQGTRLTVV.

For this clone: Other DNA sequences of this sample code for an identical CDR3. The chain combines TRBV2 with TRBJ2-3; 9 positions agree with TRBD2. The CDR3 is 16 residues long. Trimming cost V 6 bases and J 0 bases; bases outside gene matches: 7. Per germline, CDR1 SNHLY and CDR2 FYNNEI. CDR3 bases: TGTGCCAGCAGCGAGGGGCTAGCGGGGAGCACAGATACGCAGTATTTT. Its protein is CASSEGLAGSTDTQYF.

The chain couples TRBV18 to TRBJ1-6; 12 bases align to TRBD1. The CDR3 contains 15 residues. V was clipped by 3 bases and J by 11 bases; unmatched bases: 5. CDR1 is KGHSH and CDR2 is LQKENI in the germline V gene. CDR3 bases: TGTGCCAGCTCACCCGGGACAGGGGGCTTCCCACCCCTCCACTTT. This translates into CASSPGTGGFPPLHF. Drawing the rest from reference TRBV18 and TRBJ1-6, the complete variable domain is NAGVMQNPRHLVRRRGQEARLRCSPMKGHSHVYWYRQLPEEGLKFMVYLQKENIIDESGMPKERFSAEFPKEGPSILRIQQVVRGDSAAYFCASSPGTGGFPPLHFGNGTRLTVT.

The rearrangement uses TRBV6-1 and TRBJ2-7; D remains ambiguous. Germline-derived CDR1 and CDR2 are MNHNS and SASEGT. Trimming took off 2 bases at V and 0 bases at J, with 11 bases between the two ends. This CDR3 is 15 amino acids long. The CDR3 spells CASSEYNGDSYEQYF. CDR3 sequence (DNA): TGTGCCAGCAGTGAATATAACGGAGACTCCTACGAGCAGTACTTC.

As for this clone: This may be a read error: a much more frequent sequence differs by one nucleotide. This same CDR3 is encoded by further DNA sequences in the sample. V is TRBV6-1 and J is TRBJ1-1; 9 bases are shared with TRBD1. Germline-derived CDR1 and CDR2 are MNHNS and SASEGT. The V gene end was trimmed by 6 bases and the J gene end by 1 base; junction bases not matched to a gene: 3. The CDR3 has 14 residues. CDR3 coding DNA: TGTGCCAGCAGACCGGGACAGGGGAACACTGAAGCTTTCTTT. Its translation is CASRPGQGNTEAFF.

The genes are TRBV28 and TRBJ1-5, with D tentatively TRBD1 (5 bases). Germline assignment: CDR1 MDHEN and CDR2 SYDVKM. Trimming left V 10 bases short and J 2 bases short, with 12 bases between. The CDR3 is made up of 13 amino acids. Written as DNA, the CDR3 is TGTGCCACCAAGGGACCAGGCAATCAGCCCCAGCATTTT. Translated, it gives CATKGPGNQPQHF.

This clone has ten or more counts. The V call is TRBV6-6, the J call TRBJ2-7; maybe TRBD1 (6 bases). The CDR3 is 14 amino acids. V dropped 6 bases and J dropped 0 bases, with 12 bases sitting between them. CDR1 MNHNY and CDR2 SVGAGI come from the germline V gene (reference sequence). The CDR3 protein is CASRWTDHSYEQYF. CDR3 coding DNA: TGTGCCAGCAGGTGGACAGACCACTCCTACGAGCAGTACTTC.

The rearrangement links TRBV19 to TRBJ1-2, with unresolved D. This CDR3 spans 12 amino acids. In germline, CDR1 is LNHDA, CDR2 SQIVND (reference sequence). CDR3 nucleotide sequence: TGTGTGGTGGGAACAGCTAACTATGGCTACACCTTC. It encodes CVVGTANYGYTF.

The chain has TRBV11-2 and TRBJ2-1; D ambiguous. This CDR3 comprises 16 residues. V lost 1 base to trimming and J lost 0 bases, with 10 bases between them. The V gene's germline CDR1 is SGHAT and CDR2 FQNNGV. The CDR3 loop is CASSLGQFSSYNEQFF. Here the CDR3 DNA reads TGTGCCAGCAGCTTAGGCCAGTTCAGCTCCTACAATGAGCAGTTCTTC.

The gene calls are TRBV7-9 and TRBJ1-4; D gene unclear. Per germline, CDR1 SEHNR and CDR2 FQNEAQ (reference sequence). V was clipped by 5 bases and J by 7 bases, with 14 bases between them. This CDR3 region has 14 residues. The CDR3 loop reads CASSPGSNREKLFF. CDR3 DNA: TGTGCCAGCAGCCCCGGTTCGAATCGTGAAAAACTGTTTTTT.

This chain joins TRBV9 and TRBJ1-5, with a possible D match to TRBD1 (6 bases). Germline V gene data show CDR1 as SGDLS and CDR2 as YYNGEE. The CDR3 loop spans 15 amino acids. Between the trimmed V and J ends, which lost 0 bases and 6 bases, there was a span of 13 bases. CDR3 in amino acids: CASSVGTGGLQPQHF. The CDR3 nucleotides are TGTGCCAGCAGCGTAGGTACGGGGGGCCTTCAGCCCCAGCATTTT.

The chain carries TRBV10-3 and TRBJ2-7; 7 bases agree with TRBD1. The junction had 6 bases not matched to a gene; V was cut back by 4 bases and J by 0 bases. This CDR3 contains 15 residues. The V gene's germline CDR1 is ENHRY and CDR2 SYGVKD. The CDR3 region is CAISGLQGSSYEQYF. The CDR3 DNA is TGTGCCATCAGTGGGTTACAGGGGAGCTCCTACGAGCAGTACTTC.

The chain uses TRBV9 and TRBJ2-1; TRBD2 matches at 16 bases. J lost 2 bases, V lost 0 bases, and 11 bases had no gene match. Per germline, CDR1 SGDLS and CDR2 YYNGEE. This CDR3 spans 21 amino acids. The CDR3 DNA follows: TGTGCCAGCAGCGTAGGCCCCGATGGGACTAGCGGGAGGGGGACCTACAATGAGCAGTTCTTC. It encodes CASSVGPDGTSGRGTYNEQFF.

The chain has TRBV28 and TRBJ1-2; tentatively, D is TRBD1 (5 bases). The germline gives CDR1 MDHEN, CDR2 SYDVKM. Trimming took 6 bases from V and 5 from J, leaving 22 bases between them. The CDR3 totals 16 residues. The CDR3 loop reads CASSREDKGRRYGYTF. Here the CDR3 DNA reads TGTGCCAGCAGCCGCGAGGACAAGGGGAGACGATATGGCTACACCTTC.